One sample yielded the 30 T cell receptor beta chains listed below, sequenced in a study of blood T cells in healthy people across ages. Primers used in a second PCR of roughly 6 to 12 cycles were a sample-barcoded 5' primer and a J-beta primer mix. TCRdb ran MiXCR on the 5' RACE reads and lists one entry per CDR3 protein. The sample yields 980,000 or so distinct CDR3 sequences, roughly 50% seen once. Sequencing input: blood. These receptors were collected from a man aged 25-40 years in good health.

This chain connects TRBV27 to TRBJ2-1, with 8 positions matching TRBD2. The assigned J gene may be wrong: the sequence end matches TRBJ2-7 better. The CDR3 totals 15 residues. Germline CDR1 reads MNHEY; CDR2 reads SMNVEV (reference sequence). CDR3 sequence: CASSPRLARGNEQYF. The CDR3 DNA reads TGTGCCAGCAGTCCAAGACTAGCGAGGGGAAATGAGCAGTACTTC.

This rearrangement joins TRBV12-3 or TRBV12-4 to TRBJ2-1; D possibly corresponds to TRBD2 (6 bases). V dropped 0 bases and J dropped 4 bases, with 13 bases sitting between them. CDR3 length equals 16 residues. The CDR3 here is CASSLAAGSLYNEQFF. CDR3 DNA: TGTGCCAGCAGTTTAGCAGCGGGTTCATTGTACAATGAGCAGTTCTTC.

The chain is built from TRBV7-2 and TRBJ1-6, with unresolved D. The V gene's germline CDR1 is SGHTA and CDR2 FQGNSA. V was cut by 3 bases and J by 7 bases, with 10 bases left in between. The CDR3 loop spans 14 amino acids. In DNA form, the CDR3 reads TGTGCCAGCAGCTTTGTAGGGAACAATTCACCCCTCCACTTT. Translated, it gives CASSFVGNNSPLHF.

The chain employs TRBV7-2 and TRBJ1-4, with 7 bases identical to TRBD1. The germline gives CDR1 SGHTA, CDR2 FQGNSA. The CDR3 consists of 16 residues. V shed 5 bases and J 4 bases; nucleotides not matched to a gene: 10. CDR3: CASSPLGGQSNEKLFF. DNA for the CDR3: TGTGCCAGCAGCCCCTTGGGGGGACAGAGTAATGAAAAACTGTTTTTT. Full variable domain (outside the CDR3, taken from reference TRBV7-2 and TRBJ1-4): GAGVSQSPSNKVTEKGKDVELRCDPISGHTALYWYRQSLGQGLEFLIYFQGNSAPDKSGLPSDRFSAERTGGSVSTLTIQRTQQEDSAVYLCASSPLGGQSNEKLFFGSGTQLSVL.

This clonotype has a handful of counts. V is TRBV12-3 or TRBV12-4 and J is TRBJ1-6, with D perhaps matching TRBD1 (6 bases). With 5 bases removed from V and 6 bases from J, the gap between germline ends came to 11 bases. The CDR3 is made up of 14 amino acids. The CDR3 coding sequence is TGTGCCAGCAGTCTACAGGGCCTTAATTCACCCCTCCACTTT. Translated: CASSLQGLNSPLHF.

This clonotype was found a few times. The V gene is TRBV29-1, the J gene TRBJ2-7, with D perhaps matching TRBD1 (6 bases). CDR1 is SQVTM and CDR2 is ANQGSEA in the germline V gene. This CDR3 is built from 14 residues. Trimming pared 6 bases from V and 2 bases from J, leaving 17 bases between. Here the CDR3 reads CSVAQGVIPYEQYF. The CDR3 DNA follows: TGCAGCGTAGCACAGGGTGTTATTCCCTACGAGCAGTACTTC.

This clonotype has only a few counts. CDR3 protein: CAWNTGLGQPQHF. In DNA, the CDR3 is TGTGCCTGGAATACAGGGCTCGGTCAGCCCCAGCATTTT. The chain joins TRBV30 to TRBJ1-5; D is perhaps TRBD1 (6 bases). The CDR3 has 13 amino acids. CDR1 is GTSNPN, CDR2 SVGIG, per germline (reference sequence). Trimming stripped 4 bases from V and 6 bases from J, with 13 bases between.

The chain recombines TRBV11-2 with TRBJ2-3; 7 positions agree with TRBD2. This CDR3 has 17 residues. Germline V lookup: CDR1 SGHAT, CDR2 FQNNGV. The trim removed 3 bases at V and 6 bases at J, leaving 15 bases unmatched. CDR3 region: CASSFFRGDSSGDTQYF. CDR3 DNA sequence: TGTGCCAGCAGCTTTTTCCGGGGGGACTCGAGTGGGGATACGCAGTATTTT.

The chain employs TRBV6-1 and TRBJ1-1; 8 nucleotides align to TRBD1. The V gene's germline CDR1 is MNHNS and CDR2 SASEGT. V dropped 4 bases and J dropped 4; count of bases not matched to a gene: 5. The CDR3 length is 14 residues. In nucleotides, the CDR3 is TGTGCCAGCAGTGCCGGACAGGGCGCCACTGAAGCTTTCTTT. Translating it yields CASSAGQGATEAFF.

CDR3 coding DNA: TGTGCCAGCAGCTTAGGCGGGGCCGATTACGAGCAGTACTTC. Protein sequence: CASSLGGADYEQYF. The genes are TRBV11-2 and TRBJ2-7, with D perhaps TRBD2 (6 bases). CDR1 SGHAT and CDR2 FQNNGV come from the germline V gene. V dropped 1 base and J dropped 4 bases, with 11 bases sitting between them. The CDR3 has 14 amino acids.

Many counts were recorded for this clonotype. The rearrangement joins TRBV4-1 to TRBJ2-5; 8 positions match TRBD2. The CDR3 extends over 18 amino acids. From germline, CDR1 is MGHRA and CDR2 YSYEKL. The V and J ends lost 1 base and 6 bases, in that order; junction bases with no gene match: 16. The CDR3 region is CASSQVIRGGEFKKTQYF. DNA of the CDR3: TGCGCCAGCAGCCAAGTGATCCGGGGGGGGGAATTCAAGAAGACCCAGTACTTC.

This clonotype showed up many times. CDR3 residues: CSVGTGGYNEQFF. The CDR3 DNA sequence: TGCAGCGTTGGGACAGGGGGCTACAATGAGCAGTTCTTC. V is TRBV29-1 and J is TRBJ2-1; 10 nucleotides align to TRBD1. V lost 4 bases and J lost 3; bases outside the gene matches: 0. Germline assignment: CDR1 SQVTM and CDR2 ANQGSEA. The CDR3 extends over 13 amino acids.

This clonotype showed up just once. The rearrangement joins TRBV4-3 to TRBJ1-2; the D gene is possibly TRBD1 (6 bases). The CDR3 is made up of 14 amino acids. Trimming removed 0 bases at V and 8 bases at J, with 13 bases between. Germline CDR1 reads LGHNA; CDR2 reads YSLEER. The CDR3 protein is CASSQEAGAGGYTF. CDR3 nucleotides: TGCGCCAGCAGCCAAGAGGCGGGGGCCGGCGGCTACACCTTC.

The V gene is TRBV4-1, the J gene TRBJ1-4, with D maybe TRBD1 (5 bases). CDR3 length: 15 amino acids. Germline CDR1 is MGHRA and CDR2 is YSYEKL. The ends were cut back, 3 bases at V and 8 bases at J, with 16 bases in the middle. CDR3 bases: TGCGCCAGCAGCCAGGAGCTTACAGGTGGAGAAAAACTGTTTTTT. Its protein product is CASSQELTGGEKLFF.

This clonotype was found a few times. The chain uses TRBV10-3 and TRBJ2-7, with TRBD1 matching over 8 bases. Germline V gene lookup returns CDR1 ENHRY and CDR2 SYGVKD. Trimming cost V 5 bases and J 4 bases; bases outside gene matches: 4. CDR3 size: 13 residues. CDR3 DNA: TGTGCCATCAGTCTAACAGGGGGGTACGAGCAGTACTTC. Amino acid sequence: CAISLTGGYEQYF.

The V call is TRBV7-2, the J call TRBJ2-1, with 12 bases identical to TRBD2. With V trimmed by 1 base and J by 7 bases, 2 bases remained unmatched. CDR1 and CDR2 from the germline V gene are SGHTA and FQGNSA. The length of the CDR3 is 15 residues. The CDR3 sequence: CASSLDLAGGNEQFF. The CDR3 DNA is TGTGCCAGCAGCTTAGACCTAGCGGGGGGGAATGAGCAGTTCTTC.

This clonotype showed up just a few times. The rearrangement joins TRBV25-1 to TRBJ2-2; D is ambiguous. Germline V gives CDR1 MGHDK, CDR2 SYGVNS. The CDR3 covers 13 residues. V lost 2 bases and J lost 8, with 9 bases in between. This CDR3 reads CASSERQYGELFF. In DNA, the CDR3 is TGTGCCAGCAGTGAACGACAATATGGGGAGCTGTTTTTT.

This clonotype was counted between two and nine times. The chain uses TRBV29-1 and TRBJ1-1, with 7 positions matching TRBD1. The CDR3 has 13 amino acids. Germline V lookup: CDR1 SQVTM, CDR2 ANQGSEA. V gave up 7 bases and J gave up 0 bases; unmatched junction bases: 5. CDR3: CSGGQSMNTEAFF. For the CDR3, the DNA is TGCAGCGGGGGACAGTCTATGAACACTGAAGCTTTCTTT. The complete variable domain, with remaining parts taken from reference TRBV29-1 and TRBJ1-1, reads SAVISQKPSRDICQRGTSLTIQCQVDSQVTMMFWYRQQPGQSLTLIATANQGSEATYESGFVIDKFPISRPNLTFSTLTVSNMSPEDSSIYLCSGGQSMNTEAFFGQGTRLTVV.

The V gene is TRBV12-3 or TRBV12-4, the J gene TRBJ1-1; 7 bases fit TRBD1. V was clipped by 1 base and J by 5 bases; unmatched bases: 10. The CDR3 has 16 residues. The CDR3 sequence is CASSLVSTGDETEAFF. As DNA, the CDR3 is TGTGCCAGCAGTTTAGTAAGCACAGGGGATGAAACTGAAGCTTTCTTT.

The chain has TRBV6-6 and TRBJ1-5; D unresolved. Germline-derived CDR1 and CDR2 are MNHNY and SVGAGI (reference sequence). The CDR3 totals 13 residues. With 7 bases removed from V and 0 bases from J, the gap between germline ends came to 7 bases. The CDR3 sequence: CASTTDSNQPQHF. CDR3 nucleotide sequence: TGTGCCAGCACCACAGATAGCAATCAGCCCCAGCATTTT.

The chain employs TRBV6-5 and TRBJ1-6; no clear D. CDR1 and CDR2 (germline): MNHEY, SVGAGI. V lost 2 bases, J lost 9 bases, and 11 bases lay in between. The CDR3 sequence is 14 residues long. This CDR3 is CASSYEGSVSPLHF. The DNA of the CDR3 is TGTGCCAGCAGTTACGAGGGTAGCGTTTCACCCCTCCACTTT.

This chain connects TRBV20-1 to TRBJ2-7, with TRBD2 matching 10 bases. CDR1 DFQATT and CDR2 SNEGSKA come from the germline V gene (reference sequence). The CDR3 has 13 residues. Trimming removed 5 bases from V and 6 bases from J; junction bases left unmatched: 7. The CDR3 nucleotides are TGCAGTGCTTTATCGGGGACTAGCGCCGAGCAGTACTTC. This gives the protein CSALSGTSAEQYF.

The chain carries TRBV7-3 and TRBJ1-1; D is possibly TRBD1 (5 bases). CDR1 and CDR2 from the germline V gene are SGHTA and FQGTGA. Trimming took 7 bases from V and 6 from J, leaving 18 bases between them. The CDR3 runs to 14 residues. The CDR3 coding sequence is TGTGCCAGCACCACAGGTGCTCCCGGCGCTGAAGCTTTCTTT. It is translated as CASTTGAPGAEAFF. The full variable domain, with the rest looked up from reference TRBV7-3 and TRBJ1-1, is GAGVSQTPSNKVTEKGKYVELRCDPISGHTALYWYRQSLGQGPEFLIYFQGTGAADDSGLPNDRFFAVRPEGSVSTLKIQRTERGDSAVYLCASTTGAPGAEAFFGQGTRLTVV.

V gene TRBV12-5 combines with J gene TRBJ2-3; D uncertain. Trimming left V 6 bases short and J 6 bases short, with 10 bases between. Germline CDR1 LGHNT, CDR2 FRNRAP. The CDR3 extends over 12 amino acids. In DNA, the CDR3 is TGTGCTAGTGGACTGCGGTGGGATACGCAGTATTTT. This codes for CASGLRWDTQYF.

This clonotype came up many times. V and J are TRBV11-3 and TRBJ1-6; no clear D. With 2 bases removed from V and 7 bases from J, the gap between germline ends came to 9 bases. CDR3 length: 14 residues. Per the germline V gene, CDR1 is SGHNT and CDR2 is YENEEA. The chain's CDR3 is CASSLTSANSPLHF. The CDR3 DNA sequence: TGTGCCAGCAGCTTAACCAGCGCCAATTCACCCCTCCACTTT.

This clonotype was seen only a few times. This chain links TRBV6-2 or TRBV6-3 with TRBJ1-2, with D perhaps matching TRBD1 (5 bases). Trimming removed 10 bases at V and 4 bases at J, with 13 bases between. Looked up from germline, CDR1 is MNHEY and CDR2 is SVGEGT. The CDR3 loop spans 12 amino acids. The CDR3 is CATGRGGYGYTF. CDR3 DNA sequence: TGTGCCACGGGACGTGGTGGCTATGGCTACACCTTC.

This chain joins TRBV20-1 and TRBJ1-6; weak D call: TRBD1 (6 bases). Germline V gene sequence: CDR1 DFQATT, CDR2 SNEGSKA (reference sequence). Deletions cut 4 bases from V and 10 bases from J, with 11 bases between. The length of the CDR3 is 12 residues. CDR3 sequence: CSAKTGTSPLHF. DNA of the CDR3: TGCAGTGCTAAAACAGGGACCTCACCCCTCCACTTT.

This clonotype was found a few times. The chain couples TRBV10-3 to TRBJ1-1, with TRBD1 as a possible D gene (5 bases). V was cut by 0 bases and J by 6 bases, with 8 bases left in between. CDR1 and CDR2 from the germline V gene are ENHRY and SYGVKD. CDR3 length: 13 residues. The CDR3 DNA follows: TGTGCCATCAGTGAGTCGCGAGGGGCTGAAGCTTTCTTT. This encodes CAISESRGAEAFF.

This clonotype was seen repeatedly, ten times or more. The CDR3 nucleotides are TGTGCCAGCAGCCCCGGGACTAGCGGAGATACGCAGTATTTT. Translated, it gives CASSPGTSGDTQYF. The rearrangement joins TRBV7-2 to TRBJ2-3; TRBD2 matches 11 bases. The trim removed 5 bases at V and 5 bases at J, leaving 3 bases unmatched. CDR3 length: 14 amino acids. CDR1 is SGHTA, CDR2 FQGNSA, per germline.

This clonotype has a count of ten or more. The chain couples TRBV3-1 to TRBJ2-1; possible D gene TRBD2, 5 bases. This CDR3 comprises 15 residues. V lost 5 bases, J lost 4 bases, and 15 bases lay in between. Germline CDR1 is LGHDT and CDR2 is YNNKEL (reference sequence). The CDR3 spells CASSVGLTTYNEQFF. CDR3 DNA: TGTGCCAGCAGCGTAGGACTCACTACTTACAATGAGCAGTTCTTC.